These 23 T cell receptor beta chains were sequenced from one sample in a study of blood T cell repertoires in COVID-19. TCRdb keeps only in-frame clones here, not all; method: immunoSEQ multiplex PCR. Here the sample spans approximately 230,000 clones, roughly 80% being singletons. The sample taken for sequencing was peripheral blood. Every receptor here comes from a man younger than 40 with active or convalescent COVID-19.

This clone was picked up one time. The rearrangement uses TRBV5-1 and TRBJ1-4; D perhaps matches TRBD1 (5 bases). V was cut by 3 bases and J by 0 bases, with 6 bases left in between. Germline assignment: CDR1 SGHRS and CDR2 YFSETQ. The CDR3 is 14 residues long. CDR3 in amino acids: CASSYRSTNEKLFF. The CDR3 coding sequence is TGCGCCAGCAGCTACAGGTCAACTAATGAAAAACTGTTTTTT. The full variable domain, rest sourced from reference TRBV5-1 and TRBJ1-4, is KAGVTQTPRYLIKTRGQQVTLSCSPISGHRSVSWYQQTPGQGLQFLFEYFSETQRNKGNFPGRFSGRQFSNSRSEMNVSTLELGDSALYLCASSYRSTNEKLFFGSGTQLSVL.

The rearrangement uses TRBV27 and TRBJ1-6; 9 bases line up with TRBD1. Losses at the gene ends were 4 bases for V and 7 bases for J; bases not matched to a gene: 5. The CDR3 is 15 amino acids. Germline-derived CDR1 and CDR2 are MNHEY and SMNVEV (reference sequence). CDR3 sequence (DNA): TGTGCCAGCAGTTCCGGAGGGACAGGGAATTCACCCCTCCACTTT. Its protein is CASSSGGTGNSPLHF.

J is TRBJ2-5 and V is TRBV4-1; possibly TRBD1 for D (6 bases). This CDR3 is 15 amino acids long. The V gene lost 0 bases and the J gene lost 8 bases, with 16 bases spanning the gap. Germline V gene data show CDR1 as MGHRA and CDR2 as YSYEKL. The CDR3 reads CASSQDSQGLVTQYF. CDR3 coding DNA: TGCGCCAGCAGCCAAGATTCTCAGGGGTTGGTAACCCAGTACTTC.

This clone showed up many times. The rearrangement uses TRBV9 and TRBJ2-5; TRBD2 agrees at 8 bases. The CDR3 length is 15 residues. The V and J ends lost 4 bases and 4 bases, in that order; junction bases with no gene match: 9. CDR1 is SGDLS, CDR2 YYNGEE, per germline. The CDR3 spells CASSPQGGRLETQYF. The CDR3 bases are TGTGCCAGCAGCCCCCAGGGCGGGAGGCTAGAGACCCAGTACTTC.

The V gene is TRBV27, the J gene TRBJ2-3, with TRBD2 identical over 12 bases. Germline CDR1 MNHEY, CDR2 SMNVEV (reference sequence). The length of the CDR3 is 18 residues. The ends lost 1 base at V and 4 bases at J; junction bases unmatched: 9. The CDR3 nucleotides are TGTGCCAGCAGTTTATTTGGGACTAGCGGGTCGTTAGCAGATACGCAGTATTTT. This encodes CASSLFGTSGSLADTQYF.

The V gene is TRBV7-7, the J gene TRBJ1-2, with D tentatively TRBD1 (6 bases). The V and J ends lost 5 bases and 4 bases respectively, with 14 bases between them. This CDR3 has 14 amino acids. In germline, CDR1 is SSHAT, CDR2 FNYEAQ (reference sequence). The CDR3 nucleotides read TGTGCCAGCAGCCCGCTCCAGGGGACCTATGGCTACACCTTC. It translates to CASSPLQGTYGYTF. Using reference TRBV7-7 and TRBJ1-2 for the parts outside the CDR3, the full variable domain is GAGVSQSPRYKVTKRGQDVTLRCDPISSHATLYWYQQALGQGPEFLTYFNYEAQPDKSGLPSDRFSAERPEGSISTLTIQRTEQRDSAMYRCASSPLQGTYGYTFGSGTRLTVV.

V gene TRBV4-3 combines with J gene TRBJ2-1, with 7 bases fitting TRBD1. CDR3 length equals 16 residues. In germline, CDR1 is LGHNA, CDR2 YSLEER. V was clipped by 1 base and J by 2 bases; unmatched bases: 5. CDR3 in amino acids: CASSQGGQPAYNEQFF. The DNA of the CDR3 is TGCGCCAGCAGCCAAGGGGGACAGCCAGCCTACAATGAGCAGTTCTTC.

This chain connects TRBV6-5 to TRBJ1-3; D ambiguous. V was clipped by 7 bases and J by 0 bases, with 7 bases between them. Germline lookup yields CDR1 MNHEY and CDR2 SVGAGI. This CDR3 is built from 13 residues. DNA of the CDR3: TGTGCCAGCAAAGAGCGCTCTGGAAACACCATATATTTT. It translates to CASKERSGNTIYF.

This clone was seen a few times. The chain has TRBV4-1 and TRBJ2-3, with 10 bases matching TRBD2. The junction had 2 bases not matched to a gene; V was cut back by 1 base and J by 1 base. The CDR3 length is 16 residues. Germline lookup yields CDR1 MGHRA and CDR2 YSYEKL. CDR3: CASSQAGTSGTDTQYF. The CDR3 nucleotides read TGCGCCAGCAGCCAAGCCGGGACTAGCGGCACAGATACGCAGTATTTT.

V gene TRBV6-6 combines with J gene TRBJ1-6; 7 bases are shared with TRBD1. V shed 0 bases, J shed 7 bases, and the junction held 6 bases outside the gene matches. The CDR3 length is 16 residues. Looked up from germline, CDR1 is MNHNY and CDR2 is SVGAGI (reference sequence). CDR3 in DNA: TGTGCCAGCAGTTACTCGATGGTCAGGGGGAATTCACCCCTCCACTTT. Protein sequence: CASSYSMVRGNSPLHF.

The chain links TRBV13 to TRBJ2-3; 10 nucleotides align to TRBD2. Germline assignment: CDR1 PRHDT and CDR2 FYEKMQ (reference sequence). CDR3 size: 17 residues. Germline trimming cut 5 bases from V and 2 bases from J; bases unmatched to any gene: 10. The chain's CDR3 is CASSGEREGQPTDTQYF. CDR3 bases: TGTGCCAGCAGCGGAGAGCGGGAGGGCCAGCCCACAGATACGCAGTATTTT.

The chain joins TRBV2 to TRBJ1-1, with TRBD1 identical over 9 bases. V trimming: 6 bases; J trimming: 5 bases; junction bases outside the gene matches: 4. CDR1 and CDR2 (germline): SNHLY, FYNNEI. This CDR3 is 13 amino acids long. For the CDR3, the DNA is TGTGCCAGCAGCCGGGACAGGGAGACTGAAGCTTTCTTT. This gives the protein CASSRDRETEAFF.

The chain combines TRBV5-5 with TRBJ2-3; D is possibly TRBD1 (5 bases). V gave up 0 bases and J gave up 3 bases, with 5 bases separating them. Per germline, CDR1 SGHKS and CDR2 YYEKEE (reference sequence). This CDR3 has 13 residues. The CDR3 DNA sequence: TGTGCCAGCAGCTTGGAGGGGACAGATACGCAGTATTTT. Encoded protein: CASSLEGTDTQYF. Looking up the rest from reference TRBV5-5 and TRBJ2-3 gives the full variable domain: DAGVTQSPTHLIKTRGQQVTLRCSPISGHKSVSWYQQVLGQGPQFIFQYYEKEERGRGNFPDRFSARQFPNYSSELNVNALLLGDSALYLCASSLEGTDTQYFGPGTRLTVL.

The V and J genes are TRBV19 and TRBJ1-5; the D gene is possibly TRBD1 (6 bases). The germline V and J ends were trimmed by 4 bases and 2 bases, with 12 bases remaining between them. The CDR3 loop spans 15 amino acids. Germline CDR1 LNHDA, CDR2 SQIVND (reference sequence). The CDR3 protein is CASSRYRAGNQPQHF. CDR3 sequence (DNA): TGTGCCAGTAGTAGGTACAGGGCAGGCAATCAGCCCCAGCATTTT.

CDR3 sequence: CASSFTPGLGLNEQFF. DNA of the CDR3: TGTGCCAGCAGTTTCACCCCGGGACTGGGCCTAAATGAGCAGTTCTTC. The J gene is TRBJ2-1, the V gene TRBV7-3; tentative D call: TRBD2 (6 bases). With 6 bases removed from V and 7 bases from J, the gap between germline ends came to 22 bases. The germline V gene has CDR1 SGHTA and CDR2 FQGTGA. The CDR3 runs 16 residues.

This clone appeared once. The V and J genes are TRBV25-1 and TRBJ2-2, with D unclear. Germline V CDR1 and CDR2: MGHDK, SYGVNS. This CDR3 has 14 amino acids. Trimming took off 3 bases at V and 1 base at J, with 6 bases between the two ends. This CDR3 reads CASSDRQNTGELFF. CDR3 nucleotide sequence: TGTGCCAGCAGTGACCGACAGAACACCGGGGAGCTGTTTTTT. Based on the CDR3 plus reference TRBV25-1 and TRBJ2-2, the full variable domain is EADIYQTPRYLVIGTGKKITLECSQTMGHDKMYWYQQDPGMELHLIHYSYGVNSTEKGDLSSESTVSRIRTEHFPLTLESARPSHTSQYLCASSDRQNTGELFFGEGSRLTVL.

V usage is TRBV2 and J usage is TRBJ2-3, with D perhaps TRBD2 (5 bases). Trimming removed 6 bases at V and 9 bases at J, with 7 bases between. The germline V gene has CDR1 SNHLY and CDR2 FYNNEI. The CDR3 has 10 residues. For the CDR3, the DNA is TGTGCCAGCAGGACTAAAACGCAGTATTTT. Translation gives CASRTKTQYF.

This clone was counted once. The chain uses TRBV18 and TRBJ2-4, with unresolved D. The CDR3 consists of 16 residues. Trimming removed 3 bases at V and 0 bases at J, with 12 bases between. Germline V gene data show CDR1 as KGHSH and CDR2 as LQKENI. In DNA form, the CDR3 reads TGTGCCAGCTCACCCGGCGGATCTTCAGCCAAAAACATTCAGTACTTC. Its protein product is CASSPGGSSAKNIQYF. The full variable domain, with the rest looked up from reference TRBV18 and TRBJ2-4, is NAGVMQNPRHLVRRRGQEARLRCSPMKGHSHVYWYRQLPEEGLKFMVYLQKENIIDESGMPKERFSAEFPKEGPSILRIQQVVRGDSAAYFCASSPGGSSAKNIQYFGAGTRLSVL.

The gene calls are TRBV6-4 and TRBJ2-7, with TRBD2 identical over 7 bases. The V gene end was trimmed by 6 bases and the J gene end by 0 bases; junction bases not matched to a gene: 11. This CDR3 region has 16 residues. CDR1 is MRHNA and CDR2 is SNTAGT in the germline V gene. CDR3 sequence (DNA): TGTGCCAGCAGCGGTTTACTAGCGCTTTCCTCCTACGAGCAGTACTTC. Its protein product is CASSGLLALSSYEQYF.

The rearrangement joins TRBV18 to TRBJ2-6, with D unresolved. V shed 5 bases and J shed 0 bases, with 8 bases lying between them. The germline V gene encodes CDR1 KGHSH and CDR2 LQKENI. The CDR3 is 15 residues long. CDR3 DNA sequence: TGTGCCAGCTCAGTCATTTCCTCTGGGGCCAACGTCCTGACTTTC. Translation: CASSVISSGANVLTF.

The table lists this clone with a count of one. The V call is TRBV4-3, the J call TRBJ2-5, with 10 bases that match TRBD2. Germline V gives CDR1 LGHNA, CDR2 YSLEER. CDR3 length equals 16 residues. Germline trimming cut 5 bases from V and 4 bases from J; bases unmatched to any gene: 10. CDR3 in DNA: TGCGCCAGCAGCTCAACTTATAGCGGGGGGTTAGAGACCCAGTACTTC. Protein sequence: CASSSTYSGGLETQYF.

This clone appeared a single time. The rearrangement joins TRBV19 to TRBJ2-1; possible D gene TRBD2, 5 bases. Per the germline V gene, CDR1 is LNHDA and CDR2 is SQIVND (reference sequence). The CDR3 extends over 12 amino acids. Trimming removed 6 bases from V and 4 bases from J, with 7 bases in between. The CDR3 protein is CASRTGYNEQFF. CDR3 bases: TGTGCCAGTAGGACGGGGTACAATGAGCAGTTCTTC.

The chain joins TRBV4-1 to TRBJ2-2; 15 bases line up with TRBD2. Germline CDR1 reads MGHRA; CDR2 reads YSYEKL. V lost 1 base and J lost 4; bases outside the gene matches: 16. The CDR3 sequence is 22 residues long. CDR3 sequence: CASSQAPLPGLAGGPFTGELFF. The CDR3, as DNA: TGCGCCAGCAGCCAAGCCCCCCTCCCGGGACTAGCGGGAGGACCGTTCACCGGGGAGCTGTTTTTT.